This T cell receptor beta chain derives from a study of shared clonotypes between healthy human individuals (dated by TCRdb to the early 2020s). In the study overall: A few men and a couple of women, aged 18 to 49 years, made up the cohort. Per donor, three plates each were used for CD4 naive and CD4 memory, two for CD8 naive, and one for CD8 memory. Per donor, leukapheresis produced somewhere between about 0.9 and 9.5 billion PBMCs. To increase sequencing depth and limit assay-specific biases, different laboratories used diverse techniques to prepare libraries and sequence TCR repertoires. The study deeply sequenced blood TCR repertoires of five healthy adults to estimate repertoire size and the extent of clonotype sharing between individuals. Points the paper makes about the study in general: Sampling was restricted to blood, and TCR repertoires in tissues likely differ from the TCR repertoires found in blood. Incomplete sequencing was indicated by rarefaction of sorted-subset datasets, despite the large sequencing depth. Pairwise subsampling led to the expectation that sequencing depth would affect the degree of clonotype sharing among donors. About 5% of naive CD4, more than 3% of naive CD8, approximately 2% of memory CD4, and around 0.4% of memory CD8 clonotypes were shared across several donors. Estimated clonotype richness was generally larger for naive than for memory subsets. Compared with non-shared clonotypes, the clonotypes found in all four sorted-subset donors had higher generation probabilities. The small number of donors limited the genetic and exposure-history diversity represented.

The CDR3 holds 15 amino acids from the cysteine to the phenylalanine. Only the CDR3 part of the read is kept: 45 bases, read in frame from the first base. V drops 4 bases and J drops 1 base, leaving 14 bases in between. CDR1 and CDR2, per the germline V gene, are SGHRS and YFSETQ. In the case of this clone: The antigen it binds to is not known. Qualities for individual bases were not recorded, and no much larger clone is one base off.

Using the deep immunoSEQ assay, multiplex PCR amplified TCR CDR3 regions from genomic DNA. Extracted genomic DNA from each cell subset was distributed evenly across all wells of several immunoSEQ 96-well plates, and each plate was treated as a replicate. For sorted subsets, approximately 200 ng of genomic DNA, equivalent to some 30,000 T cell genomes, went into each replicate PCR. Purified libraries were quantified with a Qubit 3.0 fluorometer, sized on a Bioanalyzer 2100, and re-quantified with the KAPA Library Quantification kit. Every immunoSEQ 96-well plate was sequenced on a dedicated single-read 150-cycle Illumina NextSeq 550 flow cell. The study's own analysis went as follows. Because the immunoSEQ output held only junctional sequences and lacked quality scores, the filtering could not match the filtering applied to full-length reads. Sequences were annotated with PyIR, a Python wrapper for IgBLAST v1.9, and V/J genes and CDR3 were assigned using IMGT germline references. Reads were removed for weak V/J assignments (E-value above 1e-6), missing CDR3, stop codons, out-of-frame junctions, or ambiguous translated residues. V3J clonotypes were defined by identical inferred V gene, J gene, and CDR3 amino acid sequence. Percentage overlap between repertoires was calculated by dividing the number of shared unique clonotypes by the size of the smaller repertoire. RTK rarefaction, the Chao1 estimator, and Recon v2.1 estimates of unobserved clonotypes were used to assess repertoire richness. For all TCRbeta clonotypes obtained by the gDNA method from four donors, generation probabilities were computed with OLGA. TCRdb mirrors the immuneACCESS table, restricted to in-frame sequences. Some clones are absent from its copies; in checked studies, under half trace to an unresolved V gene, and the reason for the others is unknown. V, J and clone size reflect that table, while D and trimming were determined from the DNA. The sample table records 2 million to 2.5 million clones; 80% to 95% of these occur just once. The top ten hold roughly 0.36% of the sample.

Donors were healthy HIV-negative adults with no recently reported acute infections or vaccinations. All donors were Caucasian adults living in Nashville, Tennessee, USA. CD4+ T cells were enriched by magnetic negative selection; naive cells were then positively selected on CD45RA, and the negative fraction formed the memory subset. Blood was collected by leukapheresis, and PBMCs were isolated by Ficoll-Histopaque density gradient centrifugation and then cryopreserved in liquid nitrogen vapor phase. Analytical flow cytometry was used to check the purity and quantity of each magnetically sorted T cell population. From each sorted fraction, genomic DNA was isolated and quantified by UV absorbance on a Nanodrop 2000c.

Sequenced input: naive CD4+ T cells from PBMCs. This specimen's cell subset or site label, interpreted: CD45RA+ positively selected. The TCR comes from a man between 18 and 35 years old in good health. Some clones in this sample may be carry-over from other donors' samples. The chain is made from TRBV5-1 and TRBJ1-1; the D gene remains uncertain. The CDR3: CASSALFGGNTEAFF. The DNA sequence is given as TGCGCCAGCAGCGCTCTATTTGGAGGGAACACTGAAGCTTTCTTT. The variable domain in full, with residues beyond the CDR3 obtained from the reference TRBV5-1 and TRBJ1-1 genes, is KAGVTQTPRYLIKTRGQQVTLSCSPISGHRSVSWYQQTPGQGLQFLFEYFSETQRNKGNFPGRFSGRQFSNSRSEMNVSTLELGDSALYLCASSALFGGNTEAFFGQGTRLTVV.